Below are 3 T cell receptor beta chains sequenced from a single sample in a study of T cell responses to AZD1222 COVID-19 vaccine. The repertoire was sequenced with immunoSEQ multiplex PCR; TCRdb's copy has only in-frame clones and lacks some. The sample yields 130,000 or so clones, roughly 92% seen once. The specimen comprised peripheral blood, sampled 28 days after the second AZD1222 dose. The origin of the receptors is an adult who received the AZD1222 COVID-19 vaccine.

V and J are TRBV9 and TRBJ2-7; D ambiguous. The CDR3 is 14 amino acids. V was pared by 0 bases and J by 0 bases, with 7 bases between. Germline-derived CDR1 and CDR2 are SGDLS and YYNGEE. DNA of the CDR3: TGTGCCAGCAGCGTAGACAGAAGCTCCTACGAGCAGTACTTC. Amino acids: CASSVDRSSYEQYF.

The V and J genes are TRBV6-5 and TRBJ1-2; D is unclear. Per the germline V gene, CDR1 is MNHEY and CDR2 is SVGAGI. With 8 bases removed from V and 3 bases from J, the gap between germline ends came to 16 bases. The CDR3 sequence is 14 residues long. The CDR3 here is CASCPRGRDYGYTF. In DNA, the CDR3 is TGTGCCAGCTGCCCAAGAGGAAGGGACTATGGCTACACCTTC.

This clone has a single count. The rearrangement uses TRBV12-3 or TRBV12-4 and TRBJ2-3, with D unresolved. V was clipped by 4 bases and J by 6 bases, with 11 bases between them. The CDR3 contains 13 residues. The CDR3 DNA is TGTGCCAGCAGTTACGGCCTGGTCGATACGCAGTATTTT. Protein sequence: CASSYGLVDTQYF.